These 6 T cell receptor beta chains came from one sample sequenced in a study of T cell repertoires in cytomegalovirus infection. TCRdb re-derived calls from the reads in MiXCR, one entry per CDR3 protein. There are around 140,000 distinct CDR3 sequences in the sample; around 30% occur only once, and around half lies in the top ten. These receptors are not linked to any known antigen. The sample here was CD8+ T cells from cultured PBMCs, taken from culture after CMV antigen stimulation. The receptors stem from a human donor in good health (CMV status not recorded). Some clones in this sample may be carry-over from other donors' samples.

The rearrangement links TRBV6-2 or TRBV6-3 to TRBJ2-7; D is unclear. The V end was cut by 2 bases, the J end by 7 bases, with 9 bases between. The CDR3 has 12 residues. Germline CDR1 and CDR2: MNHEY and SVGEGT. The CDR3 reads CASSYTTEEQYF. The CDR3 DNA reads TGTGCCAGCAGTTACACCACCGAAGAGCAGTACTTC.

This clonotype has a handful of counts. The chain combines TRBV5-6 with TRBJ1-5, with 8 bases aligning to TRBD1. The CDR3 is 15 residues long. After removal of 1 base from V and 5 bases from J, the junction contained 5 bases not matched to a gene. Germline values: CDR1 SGHDT, CDR2 YYEEEE. The CDR3 is CASSLRDRRYQPQHF. In nucleotides, the CDR3 is TGTGCCAGCAGCTTGAGGGACAGGAGGTATCAGCCCCAGCATTTT.

The V gene is TRBV12-3 or TRBV12-4, the J gene TRBJ2-7; D gene ambiguous. Between the trimmed V and J ends, which lost 5 bases and 7 bases, there was a span of 9 bases. The CDR3 totals 11 residues. In DNA form, the CDR3 reads TGTGCCAGCAGTCATGAAAGTGAGCAGTACTTC. Its translation: CASSHESEQYF.

This clonotype occurred many times. The J gene is TRBJ1-6, the V gene TRBV4-1, with D hard to call. In germline, CDR1 is MGHRA, CDR2 YSYEKL. V shed 0 bases and J shed 0 bases, with 12 bases lying between them. This CDR3 is built from 18 residues. CDR3 loop: CASSQDGEESSYNSPLHF. The CDR3 region has the DNA TGCGCCAGCAGCCAAGATGGGGAGGAGAGCTCCTATAATTCACCCCTCCACTTT.

Only one count was recorded for this clonotype. The junction shows a germline mismatch at one end, possibly a read error. The rearrangement joins TRBV7-8 to TRBJ2-3, with D maybe TRBD2 (6 bases). The CDR3 covers 17 residues. CDR1 and CDR2 (germline): SGHVS, FQNEAQ. CDR3 residues: CVSRQAGASMSTDTQYF. CDR3 sequence (DNA): TGTGTCAGCAGACAAGCGGGTGCTAGCATGAGCACAGATACGCAGTATTTT.

This clonotype has at least ten counts. The chain links TRBV27 to TRBJ1-2; TRBD1 matches 7 bases. V was pared by 5 bases and J by 4 bases, with 7 bases of the junction left unmatched. Per the germline V gene, CDR1 is MNHEY and CDR2 is SMNVEV (reference sequence). CDR3 length equals 14 residues. CDR3 nucleotides: TGTGCCAGCAGTGCACAGGGGTTTGGCTATGGCTACACCTTC. It encodes CASSAQGFGYGYTF.